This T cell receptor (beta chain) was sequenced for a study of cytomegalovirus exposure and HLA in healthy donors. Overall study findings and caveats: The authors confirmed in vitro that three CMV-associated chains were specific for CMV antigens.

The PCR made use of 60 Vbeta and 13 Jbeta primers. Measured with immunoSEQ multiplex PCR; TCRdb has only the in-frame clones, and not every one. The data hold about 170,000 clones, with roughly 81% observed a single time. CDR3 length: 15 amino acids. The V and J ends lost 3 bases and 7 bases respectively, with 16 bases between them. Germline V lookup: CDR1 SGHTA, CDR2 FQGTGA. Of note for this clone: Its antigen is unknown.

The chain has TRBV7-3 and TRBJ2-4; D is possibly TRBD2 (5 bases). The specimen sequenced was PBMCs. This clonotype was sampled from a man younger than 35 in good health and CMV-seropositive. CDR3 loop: CASSFSSLPGNIQYF. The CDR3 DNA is TGTGCCAGCAGCTTCTCCTCCCTGCCGGGGAACATTCAGTACTTC.